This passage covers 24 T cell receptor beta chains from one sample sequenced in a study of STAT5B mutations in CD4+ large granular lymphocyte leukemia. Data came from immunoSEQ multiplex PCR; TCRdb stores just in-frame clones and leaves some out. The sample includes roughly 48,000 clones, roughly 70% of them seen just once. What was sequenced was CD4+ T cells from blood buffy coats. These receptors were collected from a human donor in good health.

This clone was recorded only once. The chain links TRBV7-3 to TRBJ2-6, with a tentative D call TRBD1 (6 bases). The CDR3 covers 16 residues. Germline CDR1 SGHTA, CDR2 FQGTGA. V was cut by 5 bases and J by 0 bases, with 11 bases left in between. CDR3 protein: CASSTGPTSGANVLTF. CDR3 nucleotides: TGTGCCAGCAGCACAGGGCCGACCTCTGGGGCCAACGTCCTGACTTTC.

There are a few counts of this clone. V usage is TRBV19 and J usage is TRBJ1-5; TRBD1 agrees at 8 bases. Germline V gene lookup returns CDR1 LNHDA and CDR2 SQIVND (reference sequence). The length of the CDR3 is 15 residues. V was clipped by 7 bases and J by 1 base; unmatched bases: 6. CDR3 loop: CASNRQGPSNQPQHF. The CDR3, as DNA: TGTGCCAGTAATAGACAGGGGCCAAGCAATCAGCCCCAGCATTTT.

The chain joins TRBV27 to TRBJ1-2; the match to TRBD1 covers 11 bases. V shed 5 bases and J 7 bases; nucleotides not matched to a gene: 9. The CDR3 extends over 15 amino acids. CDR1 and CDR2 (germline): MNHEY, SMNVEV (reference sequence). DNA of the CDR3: TGTGCCAGCAGTCCCGCTCAGGACAGGGGGCTTGGCTACACCTTC. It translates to CASSPAQDRGLGYTF.

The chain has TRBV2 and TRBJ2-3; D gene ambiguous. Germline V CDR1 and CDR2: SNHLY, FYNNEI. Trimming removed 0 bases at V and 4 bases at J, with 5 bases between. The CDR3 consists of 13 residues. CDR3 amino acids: CASSEARADTQYF. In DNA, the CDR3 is TGTGCCAGCAGTGAAGCGCGCGCAGATACGCAGTATTTT.

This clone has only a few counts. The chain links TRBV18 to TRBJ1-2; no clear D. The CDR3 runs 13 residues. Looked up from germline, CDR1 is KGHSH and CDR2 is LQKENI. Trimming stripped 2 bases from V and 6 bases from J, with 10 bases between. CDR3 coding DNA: TGTGCCAGCTCACCAGAGGGATCCCATGGCTACACCTTC. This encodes CASSPEGSHGYTF. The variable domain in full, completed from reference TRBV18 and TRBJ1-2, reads NAGVMQNPRHLVRRRGQEARLRCSPMKGHSHVYWYRQLPEEGLKFMVYLQKENIIDESGMPKERFSAEFPKEGPSILRIQQVVRGDSAAYFCASSPEGSHGYTFGSGTRLTVV.

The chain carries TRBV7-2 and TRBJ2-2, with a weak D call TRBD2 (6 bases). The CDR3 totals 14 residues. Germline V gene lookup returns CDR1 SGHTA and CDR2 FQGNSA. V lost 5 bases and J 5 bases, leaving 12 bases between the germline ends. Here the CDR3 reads CASSRRRGTGELFF. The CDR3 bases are TGTGCCAGCAGCCGCCGGCGGGGTACCGGGGAGCTGTTTTTT.

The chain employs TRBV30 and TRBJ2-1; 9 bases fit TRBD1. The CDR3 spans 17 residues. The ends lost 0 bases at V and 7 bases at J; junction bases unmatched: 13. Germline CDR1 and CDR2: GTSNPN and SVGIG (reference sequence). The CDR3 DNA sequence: TGTGCCTGGAGTGTCGATTTTCTGGGACAGGGCAAAAATGAGCAGTTCTTC. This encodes CAWSVDFLGQGKNEQFF. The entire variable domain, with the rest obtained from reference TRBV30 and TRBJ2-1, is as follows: SQTIHQWPATLVQPVGSPLSLECTVEGTSNPNLYWYRQAAGRGLQLLFYSVGIGQISSEVPQNLSASRPQDRQFILSSKKLLLSDSGFYLCAWSVDFLGQGKNEQFFGPGTRLTVL.

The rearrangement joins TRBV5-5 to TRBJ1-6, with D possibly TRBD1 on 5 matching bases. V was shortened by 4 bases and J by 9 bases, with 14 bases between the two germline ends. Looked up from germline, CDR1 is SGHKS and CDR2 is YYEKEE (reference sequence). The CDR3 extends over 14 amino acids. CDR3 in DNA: TGTGCCAGCAGCACCGACAGTACGGGTTCACCCCTCCACTTT. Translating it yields CASSTDSTGSPLHF.

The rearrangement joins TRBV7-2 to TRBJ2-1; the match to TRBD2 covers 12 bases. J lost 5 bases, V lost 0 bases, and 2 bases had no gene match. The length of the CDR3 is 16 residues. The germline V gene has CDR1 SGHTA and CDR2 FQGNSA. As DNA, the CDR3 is TGTGCCAGCAGCTTAGCGGGGACTAGCGGGCACAATGAGCAGTTCTTC. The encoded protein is CASSLAGTSGHNEQFF.

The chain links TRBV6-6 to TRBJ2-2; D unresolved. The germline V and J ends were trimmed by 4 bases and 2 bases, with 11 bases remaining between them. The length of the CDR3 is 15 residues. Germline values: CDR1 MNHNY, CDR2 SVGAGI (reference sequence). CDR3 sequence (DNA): TGTGCCAGCAGTTCTCAGGACCTCAACACCGGGGAGCTGTTTTTT. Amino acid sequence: CASSSQDLNTGELFF.

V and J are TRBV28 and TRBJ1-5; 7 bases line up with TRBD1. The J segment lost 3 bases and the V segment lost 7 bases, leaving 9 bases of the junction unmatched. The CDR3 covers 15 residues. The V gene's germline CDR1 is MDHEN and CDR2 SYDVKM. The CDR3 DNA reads TGTGCCAGCAACTCCCGACAGGGAGACAATCAGCCCCAGCATTTT. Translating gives CASNSRQGDNQPQHF.

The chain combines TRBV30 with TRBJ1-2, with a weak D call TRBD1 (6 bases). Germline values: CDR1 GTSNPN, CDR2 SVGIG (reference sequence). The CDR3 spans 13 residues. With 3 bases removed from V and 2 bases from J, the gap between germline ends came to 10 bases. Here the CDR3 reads CAWSLQGNYGYTF. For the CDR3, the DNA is TGTGCCTGGAGCTTACAGGGAAACTATGGCTACACCTTC.

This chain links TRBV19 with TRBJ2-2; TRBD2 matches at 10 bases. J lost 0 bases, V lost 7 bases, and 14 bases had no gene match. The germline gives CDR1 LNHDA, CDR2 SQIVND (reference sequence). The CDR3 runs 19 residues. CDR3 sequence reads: CASNGWASGGSANTGELFF. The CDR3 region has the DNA TGTGCCAGTAATGGTTGGGCTAGCGGGGGTTCCGCGAACACCGGGGAGCTGTTTTTT.

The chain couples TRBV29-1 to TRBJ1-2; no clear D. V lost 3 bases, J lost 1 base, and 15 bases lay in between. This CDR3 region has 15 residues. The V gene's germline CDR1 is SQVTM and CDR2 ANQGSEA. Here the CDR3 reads CSVEGGPTDNYGYTF. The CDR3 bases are TGCAGCGTTGAGGGTGGGCCTACTGATAACTATGGCTACACCTTC.

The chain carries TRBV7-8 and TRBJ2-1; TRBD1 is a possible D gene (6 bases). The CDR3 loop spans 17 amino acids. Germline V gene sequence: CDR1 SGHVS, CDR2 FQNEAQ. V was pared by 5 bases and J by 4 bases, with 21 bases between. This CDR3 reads CASSQVPDRPKYNEQFF. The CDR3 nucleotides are TGTGCCAGCAGCCAAGTCCCTGACAGGCCTAAGTACAATGAGCAGTTCTTC.

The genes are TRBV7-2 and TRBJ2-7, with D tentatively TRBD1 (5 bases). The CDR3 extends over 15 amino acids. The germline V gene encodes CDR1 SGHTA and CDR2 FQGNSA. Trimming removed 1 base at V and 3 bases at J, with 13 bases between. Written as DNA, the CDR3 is TGTGCCAGCAGCTTAGGTCAGGGTGGCGTCTACGAGCAGTACTTC. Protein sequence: CASSLGQGGVYEQYF.

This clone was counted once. The CDR3 DNA sequence: TGTGCCAGCAGTTTTAGGGGGAGGGGAAACAATGAGCAGTTCTTC. This sequence encodes CASSFRGRGNNEQFF. The chain has TRBV27 and TRBJ2-1; a possible D gene is TRBD2 (7 bases). CDR3 length equals 15 residues. The V gene lost 3 bases and the J gene lost 5 bases, with 14 bases spanning the gap. The germline CDR1 and CDR2 sequences are MNHEY and SMNVEV (reference sequence).

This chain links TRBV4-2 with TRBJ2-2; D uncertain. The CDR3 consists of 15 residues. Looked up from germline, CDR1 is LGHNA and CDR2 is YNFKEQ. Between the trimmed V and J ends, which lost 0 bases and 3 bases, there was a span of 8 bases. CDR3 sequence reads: CASSQDTTYTGELFF. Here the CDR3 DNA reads TGTGCCAGCAGCCAAGATACCACGTACACCGGGGAGCTGTTTTTT.

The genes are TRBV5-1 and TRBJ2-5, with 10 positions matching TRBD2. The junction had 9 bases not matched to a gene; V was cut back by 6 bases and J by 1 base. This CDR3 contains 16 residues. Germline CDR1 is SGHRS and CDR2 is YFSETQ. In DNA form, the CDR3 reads TGCGCCAGCAAGAAAAGCGGGGGGGCTTTCCAAGAGACCCAGTACTTC. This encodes CASKKSGGAFQETQYF.

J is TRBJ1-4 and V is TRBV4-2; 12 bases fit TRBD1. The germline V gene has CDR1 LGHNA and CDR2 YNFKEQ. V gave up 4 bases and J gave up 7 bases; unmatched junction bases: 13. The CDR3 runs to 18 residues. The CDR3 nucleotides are TGTGCCAGCAGCCTGACCTGGGGACAGGGGGCGGTTGGTGAAAAACTGTTTTTT. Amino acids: CASSLTWGQGAVGEKLFF.

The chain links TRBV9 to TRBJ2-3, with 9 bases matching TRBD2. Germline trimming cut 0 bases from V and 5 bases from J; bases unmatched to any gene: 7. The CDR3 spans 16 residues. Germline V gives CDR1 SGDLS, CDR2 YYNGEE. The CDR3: CASSVVLAGSGDTQYF. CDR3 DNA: TGTGCCAGCAGCGTAGTTCTAGCGGGGTCTGGAGATACGCAGTATTTT.

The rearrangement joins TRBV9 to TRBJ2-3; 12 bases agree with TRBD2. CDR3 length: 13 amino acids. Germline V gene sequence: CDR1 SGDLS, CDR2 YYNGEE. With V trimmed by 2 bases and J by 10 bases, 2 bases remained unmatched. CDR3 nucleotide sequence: TGTGCCAGCAGCGTGTCTAGCGGGGGGGCGCAGTATTTT. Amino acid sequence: CASSVSSGGAQYF.

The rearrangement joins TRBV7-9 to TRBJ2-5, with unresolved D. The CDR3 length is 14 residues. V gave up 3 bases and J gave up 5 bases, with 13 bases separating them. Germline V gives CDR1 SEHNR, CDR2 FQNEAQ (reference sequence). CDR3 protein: CASSFRTASETQYF. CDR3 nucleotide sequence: TGTGCCAGCAGCTTTAGGACCGCCTCGGAGACCCAGTACTTC.

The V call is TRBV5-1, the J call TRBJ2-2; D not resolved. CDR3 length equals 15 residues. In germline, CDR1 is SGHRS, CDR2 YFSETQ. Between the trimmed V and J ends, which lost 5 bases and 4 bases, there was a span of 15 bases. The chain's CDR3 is CASSPNPDGTGELFF. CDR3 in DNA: TGCGCCAGCAGTCCAAACCCGGACGGCACCGGGGAGCTGTTTTTT.